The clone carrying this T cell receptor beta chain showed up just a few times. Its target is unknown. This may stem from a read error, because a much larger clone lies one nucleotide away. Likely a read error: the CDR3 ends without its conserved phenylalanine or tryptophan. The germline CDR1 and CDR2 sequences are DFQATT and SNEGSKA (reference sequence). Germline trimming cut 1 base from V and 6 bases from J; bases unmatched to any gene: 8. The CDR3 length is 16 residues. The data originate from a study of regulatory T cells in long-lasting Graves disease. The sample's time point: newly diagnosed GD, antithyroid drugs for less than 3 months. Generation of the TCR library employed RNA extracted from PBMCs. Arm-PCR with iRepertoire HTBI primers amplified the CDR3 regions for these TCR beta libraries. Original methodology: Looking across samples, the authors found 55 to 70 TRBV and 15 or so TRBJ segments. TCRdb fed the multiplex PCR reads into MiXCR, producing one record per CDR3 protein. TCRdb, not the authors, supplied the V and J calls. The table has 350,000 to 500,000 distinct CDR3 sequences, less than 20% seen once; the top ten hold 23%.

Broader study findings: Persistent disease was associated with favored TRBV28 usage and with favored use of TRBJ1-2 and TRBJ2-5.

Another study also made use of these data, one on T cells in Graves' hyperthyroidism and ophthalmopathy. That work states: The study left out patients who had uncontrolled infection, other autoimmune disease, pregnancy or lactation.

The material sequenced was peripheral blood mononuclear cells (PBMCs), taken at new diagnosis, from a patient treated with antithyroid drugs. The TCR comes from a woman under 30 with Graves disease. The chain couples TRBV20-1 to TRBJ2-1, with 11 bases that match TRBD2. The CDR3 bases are TGCAGTGCTAGAGGACTAGCGGGACACGGAGGCAATGAGCAGTTCCTC. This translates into CSARGLAGHGGNEQFL.